The present T cell receptor beta chain was sequenced within a study of blood T cell repertoires in COVID-19. Study-wide background: The United States, Italy and Spain were the sources of the acute and convalescent COVID-19 samples.

Under the authors' procedure: How many nucleated cells were present was estimated from reference gene primer amplification. Sequenced by immunoSEQ multiplex PCR; TCRdb stores in-frame clones only, minus some. V, J and clone size derive from that table, while D and trimming were established from the DNA sequence. Counted here are some 300,000 clones, 75% to 90% occurring once; the ten biggest clones make up approximately 2.2%. Per germline, CDR1 SGHRS and CDR2 YFSETQ. J gave up 7 bases and V 0 bases, and 6 bases lay outside the gene matches. The CDR3 is 15 residues long. The gene calls are TRBV5-1 and TRBJ2-1; TRBD2 aligns across 8 bases. This clonotype originated in a man in his late teens or twenties with active or convalescent COVID-19. The specimen sequenced was peripheral blood. The CDR3 coding sequence is TGCGCCAGCAGCTTGGGGGTAGCGGGGTTAAATGAGCAGTTCTTC. Its translation is CASSLGVAGLNEQFF.